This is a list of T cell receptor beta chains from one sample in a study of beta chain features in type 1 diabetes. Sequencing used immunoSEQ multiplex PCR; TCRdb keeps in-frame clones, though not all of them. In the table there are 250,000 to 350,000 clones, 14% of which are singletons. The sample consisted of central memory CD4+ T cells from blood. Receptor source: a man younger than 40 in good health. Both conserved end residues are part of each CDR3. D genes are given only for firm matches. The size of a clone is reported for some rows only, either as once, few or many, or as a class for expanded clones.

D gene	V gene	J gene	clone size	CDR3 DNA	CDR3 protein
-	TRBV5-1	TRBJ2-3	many	TGCGCCAGCAGCCAAAAAGGGACAGATACGCAGTATTTT	CASSQKGTDTQYF
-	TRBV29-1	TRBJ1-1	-	TGCAGCGTTCGGGAGGCGAAGCTTTCTGAAGCTTTCTTT	CSVREAKLSEAFF
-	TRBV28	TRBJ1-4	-	TGTGCCAGCAGTTTAACCCCCAGGCTGAAACTGTTTTTT	CASSLTPRLKLFF
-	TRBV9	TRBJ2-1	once	TGTACCAGCAGCGTAGAGGTAGGGAGGGAGCAGTTCTTC	CTSSVEVGREQFF
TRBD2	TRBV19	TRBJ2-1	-	TGTGCCAGTAACGAGCGGGAGGGACACAATGAGCAGTTCTTC	CASNEREGHNEQFF
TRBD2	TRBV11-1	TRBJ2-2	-	TGTGCCAGCAAAATCCGGGAGGGGGACACCGGGGAGCTGTTTTTT	CASKIREGDTGELFF
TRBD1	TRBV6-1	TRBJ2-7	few	TGTGCCAGCAGGAAGACAGGGAACTCCTACGAGCAGTACTTC	CASRKTGNSYEQYF
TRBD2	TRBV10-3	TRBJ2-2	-	TGTGCCACCAGCGGGAGGGCCGGGGACGGGGAGCTGTTTTTT	CATSGRAGDGELFF
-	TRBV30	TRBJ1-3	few	TGTGCCTGGAAGTTTGAGACGCCAGGGTACTCTGGAAACACCATATATTTT	CAWKFETPGYSGNTIYF
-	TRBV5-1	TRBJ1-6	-	TGCGCCAGCAGCTTGTCCGGACAGAGAAATAATTCACCCCTCCACTTT	CASSLSGQRNNSPLHF
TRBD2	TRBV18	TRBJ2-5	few	TGTGCCAGCAGCCACTCGGGAGGCCGACAAGAGACCCAGTACTTC	CASSHSGGRQETQYF
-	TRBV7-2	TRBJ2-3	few	TGTGCCAGCAGCTTATCGGGGAGCACAGATACGCAGTATTTT	CASSLSGSTDTQYF
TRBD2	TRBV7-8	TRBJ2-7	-	TGTGCCAGCAGCTCCCGGACTAGCGGGACCTCCTACGAGCAGTACTTC	CASSSRTSGTSYEQYF
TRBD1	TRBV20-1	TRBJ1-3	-	TGCAGTGCGGGACAGGGAAACACCATATATTTT	CSAGQGNTIYF
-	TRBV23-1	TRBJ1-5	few	TGCGCCAGCAGTCAACCTCGGGACATTGAGTTGAGGAGCAATCAGCCCCAGCATTTT	CASSQPRDIELRSNQPQHF
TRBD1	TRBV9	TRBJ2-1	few	TGTGCCAGCAGCCCTACCGGACAGGGAGTCTACAATGAGCAGTTCTTC	CASSPTGQGVYNEQFF
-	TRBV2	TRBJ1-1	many	TGTGCCAGCAGTGAGTTGGAGAACACTGAAGCTTTCTTT	CASSELENTEAFF
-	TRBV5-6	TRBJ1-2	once	TGTGCCAGCAGCCCAGACAGCTCCTATGGCTACACCTTC	CASSPDSSYGYTF
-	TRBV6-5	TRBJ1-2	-	TGTGCCAGCAGTTATGTGGGCAGAGAGGGCTACACCTTC	CASSYVGREGYTF
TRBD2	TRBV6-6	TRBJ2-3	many	TGTGCCGGGGGGACTAGCGGGAGGTCAGATACGCAGTATTTT	CAGGTSGRSDTQYF
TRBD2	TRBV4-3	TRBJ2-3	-	TGCGCCAGCAGCCAATCGGGACTAGCGGACACAGATACGCAGTATTTT	CASSQSGLADTDTQYF
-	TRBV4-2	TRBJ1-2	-	TGTGCCAGCAGCCAAGTTTCGGCAGGGTCTGATGGCTACACCTTC	CASSQVSAGSDGYTF